This T cell receptor (beta chain) is drawn from a study of blood T cell repertoires in COVID-19. Study-wide background: Samples taken during acute and convalescent COVID-19 were collected in the United States, Italy and Spain. The analysed material was cDNA or gDNA that came from T cells, B-cell-depleted T cells, or PBMCs.

The J segment lost 5 bases and the V segment lost 2 bases, leaving 1 base of the junction unmatched. The CDR3 covers 13 residues. Germline values: CDR1 SGHKS, CDR2 YYEKEE (reference sequence). Original processing notes: Reference gene primers were amplified, and this amplification served to estimate nucleated cell counts. Libraries were prepared by immunoSEQ multiplex PCR; TCRdb keeps only in-frame clonotypes and omits some of them. The V and J calls and clone size are taken from that table; D and trimming were inferred from the DNA. The sample has over 25,000 clones, approximately 89% seen once. Sequenced sample: peripheral blood. The sequence was obtained from a human donor in a cohort sampled during active COVID-19. V and J are TRBV5-5 and TRBJ2-1; TRBD1 matches at 7 bases. The CDR3 bases are TGTGCCAGCAGCTTCGGGACAGACAATGAGCAGTTCTTC. As protein: CASSFGTDNEQFF.